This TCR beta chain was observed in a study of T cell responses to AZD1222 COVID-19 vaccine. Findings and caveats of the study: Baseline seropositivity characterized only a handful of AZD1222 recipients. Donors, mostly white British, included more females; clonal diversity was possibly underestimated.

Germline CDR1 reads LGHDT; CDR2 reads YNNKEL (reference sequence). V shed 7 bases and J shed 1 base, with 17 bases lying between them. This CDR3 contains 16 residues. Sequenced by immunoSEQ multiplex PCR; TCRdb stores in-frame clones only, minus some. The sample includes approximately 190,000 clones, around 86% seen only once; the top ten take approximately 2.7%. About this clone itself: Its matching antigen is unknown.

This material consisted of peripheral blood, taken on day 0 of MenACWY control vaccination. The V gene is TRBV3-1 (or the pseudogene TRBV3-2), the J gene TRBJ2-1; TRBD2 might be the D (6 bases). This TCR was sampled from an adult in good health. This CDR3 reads CASTDSAGISYNEQFF. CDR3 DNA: TGTGCCAGCACCGATAGTGCGGGAATTTCCTACAATGAGCAGTTCTTC.